Shown below are 8 T cell receptor beta chains from a single sample sequenced in a study of shared T cell receptors in the human thymus. Libraries were prepared by immunoSEQ multiplex PCR; TCRdb keeps only in-frame clonotypes and omits some of them. The sample contains about 610,000 clones, more than 75% of which appear only once. These data also featured in a second study, about human thymus T cells.

What was sequenced was thymocytes. Receptor source: a boy younger than two with a congenital heart defect.

The chain has TRBV4-1 and TRBJ1-1; 11 bases map to TRBD1. The V gene end was trimmed by 4 bases and the J gene end by 4 bases; junction bases not matched to a gene: 20. CDR1 is MGHRA, CDR2 YSYEKL, per germline. The CDR3 consists of 20 residues. CDR3 sequence: CASSPRVPGTGGLGSTEAFF. CDR3 in DNA: TGCGCCAGCAGCCCGAGGGTGCCCGGGACAGGGGGGTTGGGGTCCACTGAAGCTTTCTTT.

The chain recombines TRBV6-4 with TRBJ1-2; tentatively, D is TRBD1 (6 bases). The V gene lost 4 bases and the J gene lost 5 bases, with 20 bases spanning the gap. From germline, CDR1 is MRHNA and CDR2 SNTAGT. The CDR3 has 16 amino acids. In nucleotides, the CDR3 is TGTGCCAGCAGTGGCACCCAGAGCAGGGGACGGTATGGCTACACCTTC. It codes for CASSGTQSRGRYGYTF.

The rearrangement uses TRBV28 and TRBJ2-1; 7 bases map to TRBD2. CDR1 is MDHEN, CDR2 SYDVKM, per germline. The CDR3 is 17 residues long. J lost 6 bases, V lost 2 bases, and 13 bases had no gene match. CDR3 in amino acids: CASSLRPSGEHGNEQFF. The DNA of the CDR3 is TGTGCCAGCAGTTTACGTCCTAGCGGAGAACACGGCAATGAGCAGTTCTTC.

The chain uses TRBV5-1 and TRBJ1-4; D is uncertain. Trimming took off 1 base at V and 8 bases at J, with 12 bases between the two ends. CDR1 is SGHRS, CDR2 YFSETQ, per germline. The CDR3 is made up of 14 amino acids. The chain's CDR3 is CASSLRPASEKLFF. The CDR3 nucleotides read TGCGCCAGCAGCTTGCGCCCGGCTAGCGAAAAACTGTTTTTT.

The chain carries TRBV30 and TRBJ1-5; perhaps TRBD1 as D (5 bases). V was cut by 4 bases and J by 2 bases, with 15 bases left in between. The CDR3 sequence is 15 residues long. The germline CDR1 and CDR2 sequences are GTSNPN and SVGIG (reference sequence). CDR3 coding DNA: TGTGCCTGGACACAGGCGTTTCTCGGCAATCAGCCCCAGCATTTT. This encodes CAWTQAFLGNQPQHF.

This clone was counted a single time. The chain joins TRBV5-1 to TRBJ2-1; 7 positions agree with TRBD1. This CDR3 is built from 17 residues. The junction had 14 bases not matched to a gene; V was cut back by 2 bases and J by 6 bases. CDR1 SGHRS and CDR2 YFSETQ come from the germline V gene. CDR3: CASSFDKGAQAINEQFF. Here the CDR3 DNA reads TGCGCCAGCAGCTTCGACAAGGGGGCGCAGGCAATCAATGAGCAGTTCTTC.

CDR3 protein: CASRDRLVLPNTGELFF. The DNA for the CDR3 is TGTGCCAGCAGAGACAGGCTAGTCCTACCGAACACCGGGGAGCTGTTTTTT. This chain links TRBV2 with TRBJ2-2, with D maybe TRBD1 (6 bases). Trimming took 6 bases from V and 0 from J, leaving 17 bases between them. Germline lookup yields CDR1 SNHLY and CDR2 FYNNEI. The CDR3 length is 17 residues.

This chain connects TRBV11-3 to TRBJ1-2, with a tentative D call TRBD1 (6 bases). V lost 5 bases to trimming and J lost 4 bases, with 17 bases between them. This CDR3 spans 15 amino acids. Germline V gives CDR1 SGHNT, CDR2 YENEEA. The CDR3 coding sequence is TGTGCCAGCAGCCCCCAAACCGGACAGAGCTATGGCTACACCTTC. Protein: CASSPQTGQSYGYTF.